Listed here are 21 T cell receptor beta chains from one sample, sequenced in a study of human CD4 T cells and Enterobacteriaceae. The repertoire was sequenced with immunoSEQ multiplex PCR; TCRdb's copy has only in-frame clones and lacks some. The sample holds 25,000 to 30,000 clones, about 80% seen once. The memory gate held CD4+ cells that were not CD45RA+CCR7+CD95- naive cells, over 98% pure. The sequencing input was memory CD4+ T cells from blood. These receptors all come from a human donor in good health.

The V gene is TRBV30, the J gene TRBJ2-5, with 7 bases aligning to TRBD2. Germline loops: CDR1 GTSNPN, CDR2 SVGIG (reference sequence). V was pared by 4 bases and J by 5 bases, with 10 bases of the junction left unmatched. The CDR3 consists of 14 residues. CDR3 in DNA: TGTGCCTGGAAAAGGGGCGGGAGATCTGAGACCCAGTACTTC. Its translation is CAWKRGGRSETQYF.

This chain links TRBV10-2 with TRBJ1-1; the D is unclear. The CDR3 length is 14 residues. The germline V gene encodes CDR1 WSHSY and CDR2 SAAADI. Trimming shortened V by 4 bases and J by 0 bases, and 9 bases separated the two germline ends. Here the CDR3 reads CASSVRRLNTEAFF. CDR3 sequence (DNA): TGCGCCAGCAGTGTCCGTCGGCTGAACACTGAAGCTTTCTTT.

This rearrangement joins TRBV15 to TRBJ1-4; unclear D gene. Germline V gene data show CDR1 as LNHNV and CDR2 as YYDKDF (reference sequence). The CDR3 extends over 15 amino acids. Trimming stripped 3 bases from V and 4 bases from J, with 12 bases between. CDR3 coding DNA: TGTGCCACCAGCAGCGATACAGCTTTTAATGAAAAACTGTTTTTT. Its translation is CATSSDTAFNEKLFF.

CDR3 nucleotides: TGTGCCTGGAGTGTCGGACAGGGTGGCGAGCAGTACTTC. Its translation is CAWSVGQGGEQYF. This rearrangement joins TRBV30 to TRBJ2-7; 8 bases line up with TRBD1. The V and J ends lost 0 bases and 6 bases, in that order; junction bases with no gene match: 4. The CDR3 consists of 13 residues. Germline CDR1 GTSNPN, CDR2 SVGIG (reference sequence).

The chain links TRBV19 to TRBJ2-5; D might be TRBD1 (6 bases). Germline lookup yields CDR1 LNHDA and CDR2 SQIVND (reference sequence). The length of the CDR3 is 15 residues. Trimming removed 8 bases from V and 5 bases from J, with 21 bases in between. This chain's CDR3 is CASSRDGQRGETQYF. The CDR3 DNA follows: TGTGCCAGTTCTAGGGACGGACAAAGGGGGGAGACCCAGTACTTC.

CDR3 nucleotides: TGTGCCAGCAAACCCGGGACAGGGGGTTTGGGCTACGAGCAGTACTTC. Its translation is CASKPGTGGLGYEQYF. The V call is TRBV27, the J call TRBJ2-7; 11 nucleotides match TRBD1. The ends lost 7 bases at V and 3 bases at J; junction bases unmatched: 11. CDR1 is MNHEY and CDR2 is SMNVEV in the germline V gene (reference sequence). The CDR3 is 16 residues long.

This clone showed up just once. The chain uses TRBV6-1 and TRBJ1-1, with D maybe TRBD1 (5 bases). The CDR3 is 15 residues long. Germline lookup yields CDR1 MNHNS and CDR2 SASEGT. V was shortened by 0 bases and J by 5 bases, with 13 bases between the two germline ends. This CDR3 reads CASSEAAQGRTEAFF. CDR3 nucleotides: TGTGCCAGCAGTGAAGCGGCGCAGGGTCGGACTGAAGCTTTCTTT.

The sample holds one count of this clone. The chain recombines TRBV28 with TRBJ2-7, with 8 bases lining up with TRBD2. CDR3 size: 17 residues. Unmatched junction bases numbered 21, after V lost 5 bases and J lost 9 bases. Germline V CDR1 and CDR2: MDHEN, SYDVKM. CDR3 nucleotide sequence: TGTGCCAGCAGTCTGGCCGCCTCGGGAGGGCCTGGCACCGGGCAGTACTTC. It is translated as CASSLAASGGPGTGQYF.

V gene TRBV5-5 combines with J gene TRBJ1-4; the match to TRBD1 covers 9 bases. J gave up 5 bases and V 4 bases, and 9 bases lay outside the gene matches. This CDR3 has 16 residues. The germline gives CDR1 SGHKS, CDR2 YYEKEE (reference sequence). CDR3 amino acids: CASSGGPGTGNEKLFF. The CDR3 nucleotides are TGTGCCAGCAGCGGGGGGCCCGGGACAGGGAATGAAAAACTGTTTTTT.

The chain links TRBV5-4 to TRBJ2-7; perhaps D is TRBD1 or TRBD2 (7 bases each). V shed 5 bases and J shed 0 bases, with 15 bases lying between them. The CDR3 is made up of 15 amino acids. Germline values: CDR1 SGHNT, CDR2 YYREEE (reference sequence). The CDR3 spells CASSPRGGSSYEQYF. The CDR3 DNA reads TGTGCCAGCAGTCCCAGGGGGGGAAGCTCCTACGAGCAGTACTTC.

The chain combines TRBV19 with TRBJ1-2, with 7 positions matching TRBD1. This CDR3 contains 11 residues. Germline trimming cut 8 bases from V and 8 bases from J; bases unmatched to any gene: 5. CDR1 LNHDA and CDR2 SQIVND come from the germline V gene (reference sequence). CDR3 bases: TGTGCCAGTCGACAGGGACAGGGCTACACCTTC. It yields the protein CASRQGQGYTF.

This chain joins TRBV5-5 and TRBJ1-1, with 8 bases fitting TRBD1. Germline values: CDR1 SGHKS, CDR2 YYEKEE (reference sequence). This CDR3 spans 18 amino acids. Losses at the gene ends were 3 bases for V and 6 bases for J; bases not matched to a gene: 19. The CDR3 sequence: CASSSILSGGTVWAEAFF. The CDR3 DNA reads TGTGCCAGCAGCTCGATCCTATCAGGGGGCACCGTCTGGGCTGAAGCTTTCTTT.

The chain couples TRBV28 to TRBJ2-5; tentatively, D is TRBD2 (6 bases). Trimming stripped 6 bases from V and 3 bases from J, with 17 bases between. The CDR3 length is 15 residues. The germline gives CDR1 MDHEN, CDR2 SYDVKM. CDR3 nucleotides: TGTGCCAGCAGGGCCGCCGGGACTGGTAAAGAGACCCAGTACTTC. Translated, it gives CASRAAGTGKETQYF.

The rearrangement links TRBV18 to TRBJ2-7; the D call may be TRBD1 or TRBD2 (6 bases each). The CDR3 consists of 14 residues. Trimming shortened V by 1 base and J by 5 bases, and 12 bases separated the two germline ends. CDR1 KGHSH and CDR2 LQKENI come from the germline V gene. This CDR3 reads CASSPLGGGDEQYF. CDR3 DNA sequence: TGTGCCAGCTCACCACTTGGAGGGGGTGACGAGCAGTACTTC.

The chain couples TRBV5-4 to TRBJ2-3; D perhaps matches TRBD2 (6 bases). The CDR3 has 14 amino acids. The V gene's germline CDR1 is SGHNT and CDR2 YYREEE (reference sequence). Trimming took 3 bases from V and 3 from J, leaving 11 bases between them. CDR3 amino acids: CASSSAGTTDTQYF. The DNA of the CDR3 is TGTGCCAGCAGCTCGGCCGGGACTACAGATACGCAGTATTTT.

The sample holds a few counts of this clone. The V and J genes are TRBV27 and TRBJ1-2, with 8 bases identical to TRBD1. The CDR3 sequence is 13 residues long. Losses at the gene ends were 6 bases for V and 8 bases for J; bases not matched to a gene: 8. Germline loops: CDR1 MNHEY, CDR2 SMNVEV (reference sequence). CDR3 DNA sequence: TGTGCCAGCAGCATCCAGGGGGCGCGCGGCTACACCTTC. Translated: CASSIQGARGYTF.

The chain has TRBV7-9 and TRBJ1-6; D not certain. Germline V gene sequence: CDR1 SEHNR, CDR2 FQNEAQ (reference sequence). V dropped 6 bases and J dropped 7 bases, with 16 bases sitting between them. The CDR3 loop spans 15 amino acids. The CDR3 sequence is CASSSYSTVNSPLHF. As DNA, the CDR3 is TGTGCCAGCAGTTCATACAGTACGGTGAATTCACCCCTCCACTTT.

The chain carries TRBV28 and TRBJ2-3; TRBD1 aligns across 10 bases. Germline V gene data show CDR1 as MDHEN and CDR2 as SYDVKM. Trimming at V came to 5 bases and at J to 5 bases, leaving 7 bases not matched to a gene. CDR3 length: 15 amino acids. The CDR3 nucleotides are TGTGCCAGCAGTACGAGACAGGGGGCGCGAGATACGCAGTATTTT. Translated, it gives CASSTRQGARDTQYF. Based on the CDR3 plus reference TRBV28 and TRBJ2-3, the full variable domain is DVKVTQSSRYLVKRTGEKVFLECVQDMDHENMFWYRQDPGLGLRLIYFSYDVKMKEKGDIPEGYSVSREKKERFSLILESASTNQTSMYLCASSTRQGARDTQYFGPGTRLTVL.

J is TRBJ2-5 and V is TRBV7-2, with D possibly being TRBD2 (6 bases). V was shortened by 6 bases and J by 7 bases, with 12 bases between the two germline ends. Germline loops: CDR1 SGHTA, CDR2 FQGNSA. The CDR3 extends over 12 amino acids. In nucleotides, the CDR3 is TGTGCCAGCAGTCATTACGGGGGGACCCAGTACTTC. This gives the protein CASSHYGGTQYF.

The V call is TRBV5-1, the J call TRBJ1-1, with 10 bases matching TRBD1. After removal of 0 bases from V and 5 bases from J, the junction contained 4 bases not matched to a gene. The length of the CDR3 is 15 residues. Germline V gene data show CDR1 as SGHRS and CDR2 as YFSETQ. CDR3 region: CASSLGGQGGTEAFF. The DNA of the CDR3 is TGCGCCAGCAGCTTGGGTGGACAGGGGGGTACTGAAGCTTTCTTT.

CDR3 sequence (DNA): TGTGCCAGCAGCGCGGGACAGCCTAATGAAAAACTGTTTTTT. Translated, it gives CASSAGQPNEKLFF. This sequence joins TRBV11-3 and TRBJ1-4; 7 positions agree with TRBD1. V lost 5 bases and J lost 3; bases outside the gene matches: 3. CDR3 length equals 14 residues. Germline assignment: CDR1 SGHNT and CDR2 YENEEA.